The sample holds a few counts of the clone carrying this TCR beta chain. What it recognizes is unknown. This CDR3 spans 13 amino acids. The germline V gene encodes CDR1 DFQATT and CDR2 SNEGSKA (reference sequence). Trimming cost V 5 bases and J 2 bases; bases outside gene matches: 4. The data belong to a study of T-cell memory formation after mild COVID-19. Study in general: TCR clusters showed largely donor specificity. Study-wide results and limits: Clones contracting across day 15 to 85 had a balanced CD4/CD8 profile; later expanding clones leaned CD4+. Mainly in CM and EM were contracting CD4+ clones; CD8+ were in EMRA. Some clones that responded were present in memory (sampled pre-infection), which suggests cross-reactive memory joined.

TCRdb redid the calling of the 5' RACE reads with MiXCR, one entry per CDR3 protein. In the table there are 400,000 to 450,000 distinct CDR3 sequences, roughly 18% of which are singletons. Sequencing was done on a sample of PBMCs or a T cell subset sorted from them (not recorded which). This sequence was found in a man younger than 35 who had mild COVID-19 (a few samples of this study predate the infection). Cell type and time point are not known. This chain connects TRBV20-1 to TRBJ2-7; 9 bases agree with TRBD2. The CDR3 region is CSAPRGGTYEQYF. In DNA form, the CDR3 reads TGCAGTGCTCCGCGGGGGGGAACCTACGAGCAGTACTTC.